This entry is about one T cell receptor (beta chain). No antigen is known for it. As for time point: blood 2 weeks post-SBRT. Treatment reported: 15 Gy SBRT to primary tumor, nephrectomy 4 weeks later. Blood was sampled at baseline, 2 weeks and 4 weeks after SBRT. Clear cell pathology was present in this patient's renal cell carcinoma. This sample is part of a study of radiation and T cells in renal cell carcinoma. The assay was immunoSEQ multiplex PCR, and TCRdb's table has in-frame clones only and misses some. The repertoire has 150,000 to 180,000 clones, over 80% of them found once; the top ten carry 10% to 15%. Study-wide findings and caveats: From baseline, blood top tumor clonotypes peaked at 2 weeks post-radiation. Pretreatment tumor biopsies were lacking, so baseline clonotypes are unknown.

The V and J ends lost 3 bases and 5 bases, in that order; junction bases with no gene match: 4. Germline values: CDR1 SGHTA, CDR2 FQGNSA. The CDR3 runs 16 residues. The clonotype originates from a woman between 45 and 65 years old with renal cell carcinoma. The chain recombines TRBV7-2 with TRBJ2-3, with TRBD2 identical over 14 bases. Sequences were derived from blood, sampled from a patient whose treatment included radiotherapy and nephrectomy. CDR3 in amino acids: CASSFGLAGGLDTQYF. The DNA of the CDR3 is TGTGCCAGCAGCTTCGGACTAGCGGGGGGTCTAGATACGCAGTATTTT.